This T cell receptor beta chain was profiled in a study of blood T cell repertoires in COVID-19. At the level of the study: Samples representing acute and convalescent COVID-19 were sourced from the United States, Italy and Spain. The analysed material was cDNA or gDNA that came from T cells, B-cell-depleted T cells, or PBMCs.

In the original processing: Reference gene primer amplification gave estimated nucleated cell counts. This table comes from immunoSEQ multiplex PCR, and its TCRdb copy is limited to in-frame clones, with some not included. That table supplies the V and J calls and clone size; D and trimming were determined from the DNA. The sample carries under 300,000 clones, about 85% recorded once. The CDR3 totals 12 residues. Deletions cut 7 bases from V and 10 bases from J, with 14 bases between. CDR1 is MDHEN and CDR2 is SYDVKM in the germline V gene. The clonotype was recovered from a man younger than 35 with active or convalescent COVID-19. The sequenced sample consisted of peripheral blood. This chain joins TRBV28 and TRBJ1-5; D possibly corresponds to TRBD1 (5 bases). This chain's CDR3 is CASTDPRGPQHF. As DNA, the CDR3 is TGTGCCAGCACGGACCCGCGGGGCCCCCAGCATTTT.